This is a list of T cell receptor beta chains from one sample in a study of blood T cell repertoires in COVID-19. Repertoires were generated with immunoSEQ multiplex PCR, while TCRdb's copy carries only in-frame clones and drops some. The sample lists 140,000 to 150,000 clones, roughly 89% occurring once. Sequenced sample: PBMCs or T cells enriched from blood (not recorded which). These TCRs come from a man in his fifties who had recovered from COVID-19. Each CDR3 is given with its conserved first and last residue. Each record gives: D gene, J gene, clone size, CDR3 length, V gene, CDR3 DNA, CDR3 protein. A D gene is named only where the DNA matches it firmly. Part of the rows lack a size; the others show once, few, many or a class for expanded clones.

d_gene: NA; j_gene: TRBJ1-3; abundance: NA; len: 17; v_gene: TRBV7-2; CDR3nt: TGTGCCAGCAGCTTAGCTGTCCAGGGTCTCTCTGGAAACACCATATATTTT; CDR3aa: CASSLAVQGLSGNTIYF
d_gene: TRBD1; j_gene: TRBJ1-6; abundance: NA; len: 14; v_gene: TRBV5-1; CDR3nt: TGCGCCAGCAGCTCCGGGACAGGGTCCTTTGGTCTCCACTTT; CDR3aa: CASSSGTGSFGLHF
d_gene: NA; j_gene: TRBJ1-5; abundance: NA; len: 13; v_gene: TRBV28; CDR3nt: TGTGCCAGCAGGCCAGGGCCATATCAGCCCCAGCATTTT; CDR3aa: CASRPGPYQPQHF
d_gene: TRBD2; j_gene: TRBJ2-1; abundance: NA; len: 14; v_gene: TRBV5-1; CDR3nt: TGCGCCAGCAGTTCTAGCGGGGGATACAATGAGCAGTTCTTC; CDR3aa: CASSSSGGYNEQFF
d_gene: TRBD1; j_gene: TRBJ2-7; abundance: NA; len: 15; v_gene: TRBV6-5; CDR3nt: TGTGCCAGCAGTTCCGACAGGGTCCCCCCCTACGAGCAGTACTTC; CDR3aa: CASSSDRVPPYEQYF
d_gene: NA; j_gene: TRBJ2-4; abundance: once; len: 14; v_gene: TRBV11-3; CDR3nt: TGTGCCAGCAGCTTAGGCGGGGTCCGGGACATTCAGTACTTC; CDR3aa: CASSLGGVRDIQYF
d_gene: TRBD1; j_gene: TRBJ2-1; abundance: NA; len: 15; v_gene: TRBV7-2; CDR3nt: TGTGCCAGCAGCTTCCAGGGACAGGTACTGGATGAGCAGTTCTTC; CDR3aa: CASSFQGQVLDEQFF
d_gene: TRBD1; j_gene: TRBJ2-7; abundance: once; len: 15; v_gene: TRBV5-1; CDR3nt: TGCGCCAGCAGCTTGGAACCGGGACAGGGGGCGGAGCAGTACTTC; CDR3aa: CASSLEPGQGAEQYF
d_gene: NA; j_gene: TRBJ1-5; abundance: NA; len: 12; v_gene: TRBV24-1; CDR3nt: TGTGCCACCTCCAGGGTGAATCAGCCCCAGCATTTT; CDR3aa: CATSRVNQPQHF
d_gene: NA; j_gene: TRBJ1-4; abundance: NA; len: 14; v_gene: TRBV30; CDR3nt: TGTGCCTGGAGTCAGGTTGTAACTAATGAAAAACTGTTTTTT; CDR3aa: CAWSQVVTNEKLFF
d_gene: TRBD1; j_gene: TRBJ1-4; abundance: NA; len: 15; v_gene: TRBV27; CDR3nt: TGTGCCAGCAGACCAATGACAGGGACTCTGGAAAAACTGTTTTTT; CDR3aa: CASRPMTGTLEKLFF
d_gene: TRBD1; j_gene: TRBJ2-5; abundance: NA; len: 19; v_gene: TRBV5-3; CDR3nt: TGTGCCAGAAGCTCCGGGTCCTACGTAGGGGGCGTTCGGATAGAGACCCAGTACTTC; CDR3aa: CARSSGSYVGGVRIETQYF
d_gene: TRBD1; j_gene: TRBJ1-2; abundance: NA; len: 14; v_gene: TRBV9; CDR3nt: TGTGCCAGCACCCGCGGACAGGGGAACTATGGCTACACCTTC; CDR3aa: CASTRGQGNYGYTF
d_gene: NA; j_gene: TRBJ2-5; abundance: NA; len: 17; v_gene: TRBV7-2; CDR3nt: TGTGCCAGCAGCTCCGGAAGGGGCAGGGCTGGACAAGAGACCCAGTACTTC; CDR3aa: CASSSGRGRAGQETQYF
d_gene: TRBD2; j_gene: TRBJ2-3; abundance: NA; len: 16; v_gene: TRBV24-1; CDR3nt: TGTGCCACCAGTGATTGGGCTAGCGGGAGCACAGATACGCAGTATTTT; CDR3aa: CATSDWASGSTDTQYF
d_gene: TRBD2; j_gene: TRBJ2-5; abundance: once; len: 14; v_gene: TRBV7-3; CDR3nt: TGTGCCAGCAGCTATAGCGGGGGGGCGGAGACCCAGTACTTC; CDR3aa: CASSYSGGAETQYF
d_gene: TRBD1; j_gene: TRBJ1-2; abundance: NA; len: 16; v_gene: TRBV7-2; CDR3nt: TGTGCCAGCAGCTCGCAGGGACAGGGGGCTAGGGATGGCTACACCTTC; CDR3aa: CASSSQGQGARDGYTF
d_gene: NA; j_gene: TRBJ2-1; abundance: NA; len: 15; v_gene: TRBV5-1; CDR3nt: TGCGCCAGCAGCTTGACAGGGCCTCCCTACAATGAGCAGTTCTTC; CDR3aa: CASSLTGPPYNEQFF
d_gene: TRBD1; j_gene: TRBJ1-5; abundance: once; len: 14; v_gene: TRBV6-5; CDR3nt: TGTGCCAGCAGAGGGACAGGGGGCAATCAGCCCCAGCATTTT; CDR3aa: CASRGTGGNQPQHF
d_gene: NA; j_gene: TRBJ2-2; abundance: NA; len: 13; v_gene: TRBV19; CDR3nt: TGTGCCAGTAGAGGACTAGGGGGCGGGGAGCTGTTTTTT; CDR3aa: CASRGLGGGELFF
d_gene: NA; j_gene: TRBJ2-1; abundance: NA; len: 16; v_gene: TRBV5-1; CDR3nt: TGCGCCAGCAGCTTGAGCGAGGCCAGCTCCTACAATGAGCAGTTCTTC; CDR3aa: CASSLSEASSYNEQFF
d_gene: NA; j_gene: TRBJ1-2; abundance: NA; len: 14; v_gene: TRBV7-8; CDR3nt: TGTGCCAGCAGCTTAAGACAGAGTTACTATGGCTACACCTTC; CDR3aa: CASSLRQSYYGYTF
d_gene: TRBD1; j_gene: TRBJ1-2; abundance: NA; len: 13; v_gene: TRBV4-3; CDR3nt: TGCGCCAGCAGCCCAGGGGGCAACTATGGCTACACCTTC; CDR3aa: CASSPGGNYGYTF
d_gene: TRBD1; j_gene: TRBJ1-3; abundance: NA; len: 17; v_gene: TRBV7-9; CDR3nt: TGTGCCAGCAGCTTTAGACAGGGGGCCATCTCTGGAAACACCATATATTTT; CDR3aa: CASSFRQGAISGNTIYF
d_gene: TRBD1; j_gene: TRBJ1-1; abundance: NA; len: 18; v_gene: TRBV5-1; CDR3nt: TGCGCCAGCAGCCGGAGGCCGGGACAGGGGGCGGGGAACACTGAAGCTTTCTTT; CDR3aa: CASSRRPGQGAGNTEAFF
d_gene: TRBD2; j_gene: TRBJ2-5; abundance: NA; len: 15; v_gene: TRBV5-1; CDR3nt: TGCGCCAGCAGACTAGCGGGAGACAGGTGGGAGACCCAGTACTTC; CDR3aa: CASRLAGDRWETQYF
d_gene: NA; j_gene: TRBJ1-5; abundance: NA; len: 14; v_gene: TRBV7-2; CDR3nt: TGTGCCAGCAGCTTCGGAGGGGCTGAACAGCCCCAGCATTTT; CDR3aa: CASSFGGAEQPQHF
d_gene: NA; j_gene: TRBJ2-5; abundance: NA; len: 12; v_gene: TRBV28; CDR3nt: TGTGCCAGCAGTTTGGTGGTCGGGACCCAGTACTTC; CDR3aa: CASSLVVGTQYF
d_gene: TRBD1; j_gene: TRBJ1-1; abundance: NA; len: 15; v_gene: TRBV28; CDR3nt: TGTGCCAGCACCTCTCCCGGGACAGGGATCACTGAAGCTTTCTTT; CDR3aa: CASTSPGTGITEAFF
d_gene: TRBD2; j_gene: TRBJ2-1; abundance: NA; len: 19; v_gene: TRBV28; CDR3nt: TGTGCCAGCAACAACAGGCTAGCGGGACCAACACTTTCCTACAATGAGCAGTTCTTC; CDR3aa: CASNNRLAGPTLSYNEQFF
d_gene: TRBD1; j_gene: TRBJ1-3; abundance: NA; len: 14; v_gene: TRBV6-5; CDR3nt: TGTGCCAGCAGCCGGACAGGGGCTGGAAACACCATATATTTT; CDR3aa: CASSRTGAGNTIYF
d_gene: NA; j_gene: TRBJ1-5; abundance: NA; len: 14; v_gene: TRBV2; CDR3nt: TGTGCCAGCAGTGATGTGACTCCGGTTCAGCCCCAGCATTTT; CDR3aa: CASSDVTPVQPQHF
d_gene: NA; j_gene: TRBJ1-5; abundance: few; len: 17; v_gene: TRBV19; CDR3nt: TGTGCCAGTAGTCCGCAACTTGGGGGGGGAGGGAATCAGCCCCAGCATTTT; CDR3aa: CASSPQLGGGGNQPQHF